The entry below gives a single T cell receptor (beta chain) sequence along with its context. The CDR3 runs 14 residues. Germline V gene lookup returns CDR1 SGHDN and CDR2 FVKESK. The ends were cut back, 4 bases at V and 2 bases at J, with 12 bases in the middle. This sample is drawn from a study of shared T cell receptors in the human thymus. Data came from immunoSEQ multiplex PCR; TCRdb stores just in-frame clones and leaves some out. The table has about 380,000 clones, around 95% seen once. J is TRBJ2-7 and V is TRBV14; D possibly matches TRBD1 or TRBD2 (6 bases each). This TCR was recovered from a human donor. Sample: thymocytes. CDR3 sequence reads: CASSLEEGAYEQYF. The CDR3 DNA sequence: TGTGCCAGCAGCCTTGAGGAGGGGGCCTACGAGCAGTACTTC. The full variable domain, rest sourced from reference TRBV14 and TRBJ2-7, is EAGVTQFPSHSVIEKGQTVTLRCDPISGHDNLYWYRRVMGKEIKFLLHFVKESKQDESGMPNNRFLAERTGGTYSTLKVQPAELEDSGVYFCASSLEEGAYEQYFGPGTRLTVT.